This T cell receptor beta chain was captured by sequencing in a study of blood T cell repertoires in COVID-19. Across the study: Both acute and convalescent COVID-19 samples were obtained from the United States, Italy and Spain. T cells, B-cell-depleted T cells, or PBMCs provided the cDNA or gDNA that served as material.

In the authors' workflow: By means of reference gene primer amplification, nucleated cell counts were estimated. Only in-frame clones appear in the TCRdb table, and some are missing; sequencing was by immunoSEQ multiplex PCR. From that table come the V and J calls and clone size; the DNA was used to work out D and trimming. The repertoire consists of about 52,000 clones, with under 85% occurring once and the leading ten covering around 6.6%. The germline V gene has CDR1 LGHDT and CDR2 YNNKEL (reference sequence). V was shortened by 1 base and J by 0 bases, with 11 bases between the two germline ends. CDR3 size: 16 residues.

Sample: peripheral blood. The clonotype was recovered from a man between 65 and 79 years old with active COVID-19. This chain uses TRBV3-1 (or the pseudogene TRBV3-2) with TRBJ2-3; the D gene is possibly TRBD2 (6 bases). The CDR3, as DNA: TGTGCCAGCAGCCAAGCGACTAGAAGTAGCACAGATACGCAGTATTTT. It encodes CASSQATRSSTDTQYF.